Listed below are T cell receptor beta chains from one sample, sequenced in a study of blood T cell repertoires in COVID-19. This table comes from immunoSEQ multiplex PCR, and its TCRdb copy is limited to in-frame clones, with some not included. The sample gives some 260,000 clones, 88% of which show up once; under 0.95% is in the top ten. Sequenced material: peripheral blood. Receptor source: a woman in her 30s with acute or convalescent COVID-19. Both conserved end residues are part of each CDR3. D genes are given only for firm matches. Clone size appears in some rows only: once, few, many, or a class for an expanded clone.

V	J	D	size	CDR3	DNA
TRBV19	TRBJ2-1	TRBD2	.	CASSIALAGGWNEQFF	TGTGCCAGTAGTATAGCACTAGCGGGAGGGTGGAATGAGCAGTTCTTC
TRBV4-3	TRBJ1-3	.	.	CASSQEVGRGNTIYF	TGCGCCAGCAGCCAAGAAGTGGGACGGGGGAACACCATATATTTT
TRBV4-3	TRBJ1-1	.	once	CASSQEQGRTEAFF	TGCGCCAGCAGCCAAGAGCAGGGAAGGACTGAAGCTTTCTTT
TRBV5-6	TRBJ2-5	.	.	CASSLVSGQETQYF	TGTGCCAGCAGCTTGGTTAGCGGCCAAGAGACCCAGTACTTC
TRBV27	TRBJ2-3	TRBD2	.	CASSLYGREGLSDTQYF	TGTGCCAGCAGTTTATATGGGCGGGAGGGCCTATCAGATACGCAGTATTTT
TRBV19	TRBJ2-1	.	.	CASSEVSSYNEQFF	TGTGCCAGTAGTGAAGTGAGCTCCTACAATGAGCAGTTCTTC
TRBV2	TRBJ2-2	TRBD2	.	CASSRTSGRTNTGELFF	TGTGCCAGCAGTCGGACTAGCGGGAGAACGAACACCGGGGAGCTGTTTTTT
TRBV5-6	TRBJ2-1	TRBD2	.	CASSRTSGRRSEQFF	TGTGCCAGCAGCCGGACTAGCGGGAGGAGGAGTGAGCAGTTCTTC
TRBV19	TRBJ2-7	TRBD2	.	CASSIDSGSTYEQYF	TGTGCCAGTAGTATCGATAGCGGGTCCACCTACGAGCAGTACTTC
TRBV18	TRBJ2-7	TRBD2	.	CASSPPGLAGDSSYEQYF	TGTGCCAGCTCACCACCGGGACTAGCGGGAGATAGCTCCTACGAGCAGTACTTC
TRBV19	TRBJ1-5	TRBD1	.	CASSIAGGASNQPQHF	TGTGCCAGTAGTATAGCAGGGGGCGCGAGCAATCAGCCCCAGCATTTT
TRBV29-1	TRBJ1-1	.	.	CSVQQGSTEAFF	TGCAGCGTTCAACAGGGAAGCACTGAAGCTTTCTTT
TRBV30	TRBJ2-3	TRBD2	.	CAWRKLAGGLGTQYF	TGTGCCTGGAGGAAACTAGCGGGAGGACTAGGGACGCAGTATTTT
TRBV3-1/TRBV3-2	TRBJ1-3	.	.	CASSQGVRGSSGNTIYF	TGTGCCAGCAGCCAAGGGGTCAGGGGATCCTCTGGAAACACCATATATTTT
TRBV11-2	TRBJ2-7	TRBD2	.	CASRPTSGRTYEQYF	TGTGCCAGCAGACCGACTAGCGGGAGGACCTACGAGCAGTACTTC
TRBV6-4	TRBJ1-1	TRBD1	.	CASSDPNPTGGNTEAFF	TGTGCCAGCAGTGACCCGAACCCCACAGGGGGGAACACTGAAGCTTTCTTT
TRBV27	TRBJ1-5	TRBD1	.	CASKRGQGADLDQPQHF	TGTGCCAGCAAACGAGGACAGGGGGCGGACCTGGATCAGCCCCAGCATTTT
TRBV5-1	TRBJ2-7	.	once	CASSLVAEAYEQYF	TGCGCCAGCAGCTTGGTCGCAGAAGCCTACGAGCAGTACTTC
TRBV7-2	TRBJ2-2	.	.	CASSSILVTGELFF	TGTGCCAGCAGCTCGATTCTAGTCACCGGGGAGCTGTTTTTT
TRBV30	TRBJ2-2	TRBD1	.	CAWSVPGTANTGELFF	TGTGCCTGGAGTGTACCCGGGACAGCGAACACCGGGGAGCTGTTTTTT
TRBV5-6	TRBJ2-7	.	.	CASSLVGGYEQYF	TGTGCCAGCAGCTTGGTCGGGGGCTACGAGCAGTACTTC
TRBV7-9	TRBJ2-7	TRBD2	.	CASSVTSGRTHEQYF	TGTGCCAGCAGCGTAACTAGCGGGAGGACCCACGAGCAGTACTTC
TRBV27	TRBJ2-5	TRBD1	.	CASSDRGSQETQYF	TGTGCCAGCAGTGACAGGGGGTCCCAAGAGACCCAGTACTTC
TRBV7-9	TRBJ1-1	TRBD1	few	CASSLADRVGNTEAFF	TGTGCCAGCAGCTTAGCCGACAGGGTTGGGAACACTGAAGCTTTCTTT
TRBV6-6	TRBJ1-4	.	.	CASRAGTNEKLFF	TGTGCCAGCCGCGCGGGAACTAATGAAAAACTGTTTTTT
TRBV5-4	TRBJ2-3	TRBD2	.	CASTVGGPMTDTQYF	TGTGCCAGCACTGTGGGAGGGCCTATGACAGATACGCAGTATTTT
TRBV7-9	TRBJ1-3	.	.	CASRRTEPGNTIYF	TGTGCCAGCAGGCGGACAGAACCTGGAAACACCATATATTTT
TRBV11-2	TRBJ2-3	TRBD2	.	CASSGLAGVGTDTQYF	TGTGCCAGCAGCGGGTTGGCGGGAGTGGGCACAGATACGCAGTATTTT
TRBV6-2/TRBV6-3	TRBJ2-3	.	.	CASSYFAVTDTQYF	TGTGCCAGCAGTTACTTTGCGGTGACAGATACGCAGTATTTT
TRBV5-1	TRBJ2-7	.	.	CASNFWGSAIASYEQYF	TGCGCCAGCAACTTCTGGGGTAGCGCGATTGCCTCCTACGAGCAGTACTTC
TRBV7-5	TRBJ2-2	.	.	CARSLAGVEGGLLVELFF	TGTGCCAGAAGCTTAGCGGGTGTTGAGGGCGGATTGCTTGTGGAGCTGTTTTTT
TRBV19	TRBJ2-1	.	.	CASSIAPPVNEQFF	TGTGCCAGTAGTATAGCGCCGCCAGTCAATGAGCAGTTCTTC
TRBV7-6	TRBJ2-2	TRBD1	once	CASSLNPGQGAYTGELFF	TGCGCCAGCAGCTTAAACCCGGGACAGGGGGCTTACACCGGGGAGCTGTTTTTT
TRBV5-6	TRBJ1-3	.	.	CASSFWRTLSGNTIYF	TGTGCCAGCAGCTTTTGGCGGACTCTCTCTGGAAACACCATATATTTT
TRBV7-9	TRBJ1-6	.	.	CASSLVTGSNSPLHF	TGTGCCAGCAGCTTAGTCACGGGGAGCAATTCACCCCTCCACTTT
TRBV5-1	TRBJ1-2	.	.	CASSLGQGGTGSDGYTF	TGCGCCAGCAGCTTGGGGCAGGGTGGTACAGGGTCGGATGGCTACACCTTC
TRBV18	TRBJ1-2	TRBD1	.	CASSPVPGQGARYGYTF	TGTGCCAGCTCACCGGTCCCGGGACAGGGGGCTCGCTATGGCTACACCTTC
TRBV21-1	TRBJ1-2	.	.	CASSILLGTANYGYTF	TGTGCCAGCAGCATCCTCCTCGGGACAGCGAACTATGGCTACACCTTC
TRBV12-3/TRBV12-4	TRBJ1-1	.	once	CASTPRGNTEAFF	TGTGCCAGCACCCCTCGGGGAAACACTGAAGCTTTCTTT
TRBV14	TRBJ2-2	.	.	CASSQDHLRGPLGELFF	TGTGCCAGCAGCCAAGATCACCTGCGGGGGCCTCTCGGGGAGCTGTTTTTT
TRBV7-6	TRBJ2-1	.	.	CASSLGTPSSYNEQFF	TGTGCCAGCAGCTTGGGGACACCGAGCTCCTACAATGAGCAGTTCTTC
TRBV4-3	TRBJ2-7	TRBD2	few	CASSLNVGLAGYEQYF	TGCGCCAGCAGCCTAAATGTAGGACTAGCGGGCTACGAGCAGTACTTC